This passage covers 14 T cell receptor beta chains from one sample sequenced in a study of cytomegalovirus exposure and HLA in healthy donors. This PCR relied on a set of 60 Vbeta primers and 13 Jbeta primers. Only in-frame clones appear in the TCRdb table, and some are missing; sequencing was by immunoSEQ multiplex PCR. Here the sample spans over 85,000 clones, around 87% being singletons. Sample: PBMCs. The source of these receptors is a man in his forties in good health and CMV-seronegative.

The V call is TRBV29-1, the J call TRBJ1-5; D is perhaps TRBD1 (5 bases). Germline V lookup: CDR1 SQVTM, CDR2 ANQGSEA. Trimming took 7 bases from V and 6 from J, leaving 16 bases between them. The CDR3 consists of 13 residues. The CDR3 region is CSAGFGGGQPQHF. CDR3 sequence (DNA): TGCAGCGCCGGATTCGGGGGTGGTCAGCCCCAGCATTTT.

This clone turned up a few times. The chain joins TRBV11-3 to TRBJ2-5, with TRBD2 identical over 7 bases. The V gene's germline CDR1 is SGHNT and CDR2 YENEEA. The CDR3 is 15 residues long. V lost 5 bases and J lost 5; bases outside the gene matches: 11. This chain's CDR3 is CASSARTRDLETQYF. CDR3 nucleotide sequence: TGTGCCAGCAGCGCCCGGACTAGGGACCTTGAGACCCAGTACTTC.

A few counts support this clone. The chain uses TRBV6-5 and TRBJ1-1; D unresolved. In germline, CDR1 is MNHEY, CDR2 SVGAGI. The CDR3 is 13 residues long. Trimming removed 7 bases from V and 0 bases from J, with 9 bases in between. This chain's CDR3 is CASINSLNTEAFF. The CDR3 DNA sequence: TGTGCCAGCATTAACAGTCTGAACACTGAAGCTTTCTTT.

The V gene is TRBV2, the J gene TRBJ2-3; TRBD1 aligns across 9 bases. Per germline, CDR1 SNHLY and CDR2 FYNNEI. The CDR3 is 15 residues long. V trimming: 4 bases; J trimming: 3 bases; junction bases outside the gene matches: 5. CDR3 DNA sequence: TGTGCCAGCAGTGCAACCGGGACAGGGACAGATACGCAGTATTTT. It yields the protein CASSATGTGTDTQYF.

The chain joins TRBV5-6 to TRBJ2-4, with 8 bases that match TRBD2. In germline, CDR1 is SGHDT, CDR2 YYEEEE. The CDR3 covers 14 residues. J gave up 9 bases and V 3 bases, and 8 bases lay outside the gene matches. The CDR3 reads CASSSGGGPGIQYF. CDR3 DNA sequence: TGTGCCAGCAGCTCGGGCGGGGGGCCCGGCATTCAGTACTTC. The full variable domain, its missing parts supplied by reference TRBV5-6 and TRBJ2-4, is DAGVTQSPTHLIKTRGQQVTLRCSPKSGHDTVSWYQQALGQGPQFIFQYYEEEERQRGNFPDRFSGHQFPNYSSELNVNALLLGDSALYLCASSSGGGPGIQYFGAGTRLSVL.

The genes are TRBV6-1 and TRBJ2-7; 9 nucleotides agree with TRBD1. J lost 6 bases, V lost 6 bases, and 9 bases had no gene match. Looked up from germline, CDR1 is MNHNS and CDR2 is SASEGT. The CDR3 length is 14 residues. The DNA of the CDR3 is TGTGCCAGCAGCCCAGAAAGGGACAGGGCCGAGCAGTACTTC. It codes for CASSPERDRAEQYF.

This sequence joins TRBV18 and TRBJ2-5; TRBD1 might be the D (6 bases). V shed 0 bases and J shed 5 bases, with 13 bases lying between them. The CDR3 runs 15 residues. Germline V gene lookup returns CDR1 KGHSH and CDR2 LQKENI. Here the CDR3 reads CASSPPSQGLETQYF. In DNA, the CDR3 is TGTGCCAGCTCACCACCCTCGCAGGGGCTGGAGACCCAGTACTTC.

This clone has just one count. This chain connects TRBV6-5 to TRBJ1-2; D gene ambiguous. Trimming shortened V by 6 bases and J by 2 bases, and 10 bases separated the two germline ends. This CDR3 region has 13 residues. The germline gives CDR1 MNHEY, CDR2 SVGAGI. This CDR3 is CASSVGGNYGYTF. The CDR3 region has the DNA TGTGCCAGCAGCGTAGGAGGGAACTATGGCTACACCTTC.

The V and J genes are TRBV15 and TRBJ1-2, with TRBD1 as a possible D gene (6 bases). The germline V and J ends were trimmed by 4 bases and 4 bases, with 19 bases remaining between them. The CDR3 consists of 16 residues. Germline V gene sequence: CDR1 LNHNV, CDR2 YYDKDF (reference sequence). CDR3 bases: TGTGCCACCAGCACCCCCTTGGGGCAGGGGATCTATGGCTACACCTTC. It translates to CATSTPLGQGIYGYTF.

The rearrangement joins TRBV9 to TRBJ2-2, with 8 nucleotides matching TRBD2. There are 17 residues in the CDR3. V was pared by 0 bases and J by 5 bases, with 9 bases of the junction left unmatched. Looked up from germline, CDR1 is SGDLS and CDR2 is YYNGEE. The CDR3 here is CASSVAGGGLNTGELFF. The CDR3, as DNA: TGTGCCAGCAGCGTAGCTGGCGGGGGGCTTAATACCGGGGAGCTGTTTTTT.

The chain links TRBV27 to TRBJ1-2; a possible D gene is TRBD1 (6 bases). Germline loops: CDR1 MNHEY, CDR2 SMNVEV (reference sequence). Between the trimmed V and J ends, which lost 5 bases and 1 base, there was a span of 14 bases. The CDR3 runs to 15 residues. The CDR3 DNA is TGTGCCAGCAGTCCCGCCGGACAGAATAACTATGGCTACACCTTC. It specifies CASSPAGQNNYGYTF.

V gene TRBV5-1 combines with J gene TRBJ2-7; 7 bases map to TRBD1. The CDR3 contains 15 residues. Germline V gene sequence: CDR1 SGHRS, CDR2 YFSETQ. Trimming removed 0 bases from V and 0 bases from J; junction bases left unmatched: 3. CDR3 residues: CASSLEGGRSYEQYF. CDR3 DNA sequence: TGCGCCAGCAGCTTGGAAGGGGGCCGCTCCTACGAGCAGTACTTC. Together with reference TRBV5-1 and TRBJ2-7, the CDR3 gives the full variable domain: KAGVTQTPRYLIKTRGQQVTLSCSPISGHRSVSWYQQTPGQGLQFLFEYFSETQRNKGNFPGRFSGRQFSNSRSEMNVSTLELGDSALYLCASSLEGGRSYEQYFGPGTRLTVT.

The chain carries TRBV5-1 and TRBJ2-5; D is perhaps TRBD1 (6 bases). The V gene's germline CDR1 is SGHRS and CDR2 YFSETQ. This CDR3 has 12 amino acids. The V end was cut by 7 bases, the J end by 5 bases, with 12 bases between. The DNA for the CDR3 is TGCGCCAGCCGACAGGTTTTGGAGACCCAGTACTTC. This encodes CASRQVLETQYF.

V gene TRBV27 combines with J gene TRBJ2-1; 11 bases map to TRBD2. V shed 6 bases, J shed 4 bases, and the junction held 8 bases outside the gene matches. The CDR3 spans 16 residues. Germline CDR1 is MNHEY and CDR2 is SMNVEV (reference sequence). CDR3 amino acids: CASSPSGTSGYNEQFF. In DNA form, the CDR3 reads TGTGCCAGCAGCCCCTCCGGGACTAGCGGTTACAATGAGCAGTTCTTC.